These 27 T cell receptor beta chains share one sample of origin, sequenced in a study of blood T cells in healthy people across ages. Together with a sample-barcoded 5' primer, a J-beta primer mix was included in a second PCR lasting about 6 to 11 cycles. TCRdb ran MiXCR on the 5' RACE reads and lists one entry per CDR3 protein. This sample has about 650,000 distinct CDR3 sequences, with about 32% found just once. The sequenced sample consisted of blood. The receptors derive from a woman aged 80 or over in good health.

This clonotype was seen a few times. The chain joins TRBV30 to TRBJ1-1, with no clear D. Germline CDR1 GTSNPN, CDR2 SVGIG (reference sequence). V shed 3 bases and J shed 12 bases, with 20 bases lying between them. The CDR3 contains 13 residues. The CDR3 is CAWSLNGPRGTFF. The CDR3 DNA sequence: TGTGCCTGGAGCCTCAACGGGCCCCGTGGGACTTTCTTT.

The table lists this clonotype with many counts. This sequence joins TRBV30 and TRBJ2-5; tentatively, D is TRBD1 (6 bases). CDR3 length: 13 residues. Germline V gene lookup returns CDR1 GTSNPN and CDR2 SVGIG (reference sequence). Trimming stripped 5 bases from V and 5 bases from J, with 15 bases between. The CDR3 sequence is CAWATGMSETQYF. The CDR3 DNA follows: TGTGCCTGGGCGACAGGAATGAGTGAGACCCAGTACTTC.

This clonotype occurred once. The chain has TRBV20-1 and TRBJ2-1, with TRBD2 matching over 16 bases. The CDR3 runs 17 residues. With V trimmed by 2 bases and J by 9 bases, 10 bases remained unmatched. Germline V gene sequence: CDR1 DFQATT, CDR2 SNEGSKA (reference sequence). This chain's CDR3 is CSARTLGLAGGFGEQFF. In DNA, the CDR3 is TGCAGTGCTAGAACCCTGGGACTAGCGGGAGGGTTTGGTGAGCAGTTCTTC.

Of note for this clonotype: Just one base apart from a much larger clone, this may be a read error. The chain employs TRBV20-1 and TRBJ2-1; TRBD1 might be the D (6 bases). The end of the DNA fits TRBJ2-7 better, so the J call may be wrong. The CDR3 covers 16 residues. The germline gives CDR1 DFQATT, CDR2 SNEGSKA (reference sequence). In DNA, the CDR3 is TGCAGTGCTAGAGGGGCCCCAGGGGTCTCCTACAATGAGCAGTACTTC. Translating it yields CSARGAPGVSYNEQYF.

This clonotype showed up just a few times. Written as DNA, the CDR3 is TGTGCCAGCAGCACTGCTGGGAGCTCCTATAATTCACCCCTCCACTTT. It is translated as CASSTAGSSYNSPLHF. V is TRBV11-1 and J is TRBJ1-6; D is ambiguous. The ends were cut back, 5 bases at V and 0 bases at J, with 11 bases in the middle. In germline, CDR1 is SGHAT, CDR2 FQDESV (reference sequence). The CDR3 extends over 16 amino acids.

The gene calls are TRBV10-3 and TRBJ2-1; D is undetermined. Germline V gene sequence: CDR1 ENHRY, CDR2 SYGVKD. V lost 0 bases, J lost 8 bases, and 11 bases lay in between. The CDR3 runs 14 residues. The DNA for the CDR3 is TGTGCCATCAGTGAGTCGACTCGGAGCGATGAGCAGTTCTTC. It yields the protein CAISESTRSDEQFF.

The chain joins TRBV20-1 to TRBJ1-4; 8 positions agree with TRBD1. The CDR3 runs 14 residues. V lost 5 bases, J lost 8 bases, and 10 bases stayed unmatched. CDR1 and CDR2 (germline): DFQATT, SNEGSKA (reference sequence). The CDR3 region is CSAARGTGGEKLFF. As DNA, the CDR3 is TGCAGTGCTGCACGGGGGACAGGAGGGGAAAAACTGTTTTTT.

Only a few counts were recorded for this clonotype. A much larger clone lies a single base off, so this may be a read error. This sequence joins TRBV7-9 and TRBJ1-2; D gene unclear. The CDR3 runs 13 residues. CDR1 is SEHNR, CDR2 FQNEAQ, per germline (reference sequence). CDR3 sequence: CASSLRTEYGCTF. In DNA form, the CDR3 reads TGTGCCAGCAGTCTTCGCACAGAATATGGCTGCACCTTC. The variable domain in full, with the rest retrieved from reference TRBV7-9 and TRBJ1-2, is DTGVSQNPRHKITKRGQNVTFRCDPISEHNRLYWYRQTLGQGPEFLTYFQNEAQLEKSRLLSDRFSAERPKGSFSTLEIQRTEQGDSAMYLCASSLRTEYGCTFGSGTRLTVV.

This sequence joins TRBV27 and TRBJ1-2; 9 bases match TRBD1. The CDR3 runs 14 residues. With V trimmed by 6 bases and J by 0 bases, 2 bases remained unmatched. Germline V gives CDR1 MNHEY, CDR2 SMNVEV (reference sequence). CDR3 region: CASSDRGTNYGYTF. In nucleotides, the CDR3 is TGTGCCAGCAGCGACAGGGGGACTAACTATGGCTACACCTTC.

The chain carries TRBV2 and TRBJ1-4; D not resolved. The V end was cut by 6 bases, the J end by 0 bases, with 8 bases between. The CDR3 consists of 14 residues. In germline, CDR1 is SNHLY, CDR2 FYNNEI. The CDR3 coding sequence is TGTGCCAGCAGGACGGATGCAACTAATGAAAAACTGTTTTTT. This codes for CASRTDATNEKLFF.

With respect to this clonotype: A much more abundant neighbour one base away suggests this may be a read error. This chain links TRBV14 with TRBJ2-7; a possible D gene is TRBD1 (5 bases). The CDR3 covers 13 residues. The ends were cut back, 3 bases at V and 6 bases at J, with 12 bases in the middle. In germline, CDR1 is SGHDN, CDR2 FVKESK. The CDR3, as DNA: TGTGCCAGCAGCCAGGTCGACAGCATCGAGCAGTACTTC. Protein product: CASSQVDSIEQYF.

This clonotype was seen repeatedly, ten times or more. CDR3 DNA sequence: TGTGCCAGCAGCGGATGGACAGGCGATTGGGATGGCTACACCTTC. It is translated as CASSGWTGDWDGYTF. The chain recombines TRBV7-9 with TRBJ1-2; 7 nucleotides align to TRBD1. The J segment lost 6 bases and the V segment lost 5 bases, leaving 12 bases of the junction unmatched. In germline, CDR1 is SEHNR, CDR2 FQNEAQ (reference sequence). CDR3 size: 15 residues. Filled out from reference TRBV7-9 and TRBJ1-2, the complete variable domain reads DTGVSQNPRHKITKRGQNVTFRCDPISEHNRLYWYRQTLGQGPEFLTYFQNEAQLEKSRLLSDRFSAERPKGSFSTLEIQRTEQGDSAMYLCASSGWTGDWDGYTFGSGTRLTVV.

V and J are TRBV11-2 and TRBJ2-5; D may be TRBD2 (5 bases). The CDR3 runs 15 residues. Germline V gene sequence: CDR1 SGHAT, CDR2 FQNNGV. Trimming took off 5 bases at V and 0 bases at J, with 13 bases between the two ends. The CDR3 loop is CASSRILENQETQYF. CDR3 coding DNA: TGTGCCAGCAGCCGGATACTAGAAAACCAAGAGACCCAGTACTTC.

V and J are TRBV7-9 and TRBJ1-2; 7 bases agree with TRBD1. The J segment lost 5 bases and the V segment lost 4 bases, leaving 7 bases of the junction unmatched. Per the germline V gene, CDR1 is SEHNR and CDR2 is FQNEAQ (reference sequence). This CDR3 is built from 14 residues. The CDR3: CASSSQGFGYGYTF. As DNA, the CDR3 is TGTGCCAGCAGCTCACAGGGGTTTGGGTATGGCTACACCTTC. Combining the CDR3 with reference TRBV7-9 and TRBJ1-2 gives the whole variable domain DTGVSQNPRHKITKRGQNVTFRCDPISEHNRLYWYRQTLGQGPEFLTYFQNEAQLEKSRLLSDRFSAERPKGSFSTLEIQRTEQGDSAMYLCASSSQGFGYGYTFGSGTRLTVV.

This clonotype came up a few times. This clone may be a read error of a much larger clone one base away. The chain recombines TRBV18 with TRBJ2-7, with 11 bases aligning to TRBD1. J gave up 3 bases and V 0 bases, and 4 bases lay outside the gene matches. The CDR3 consists of 16 residues. CDR1 is KGHSH, CDR2 LQKENI, per germline. For the CDR3, the DNA is TGTGCCAGCTCACCACCTAGGACAGGGGGCTGCTACGAGCAGTACTTC. Translation gives CASSPPRTGGCYEQYF.

Concerning this clonotype itself: A much bigger clone sits one base away, suggesting this may be a read error. The J gene is TRBJ2-1, the V gene TRBV5-1, with D maybe TRBD2 (6 bases). Germline V CDR1 and CDR2: SGHRS, YFSETQ. Trimming removed 4 bases at V and 7 bases at J, with 18 bases between. This CDR3 is built from 15 residues. CDR3 protein: CASSARLGRGNEQFF. The CDR3 nucleotides read TGCGCCAGCAGCGCCAGACTAGGACGTGGAAATGAGCAGTTCTTC. The full variable domain, in which reference TRBV5-1 and TRBJ2-1 provide the parts outside the CDR3, is KAGVTQTPRYLIKTRGQQVTLSCSPISGHRSVSWYQQTPGQGLQFLFEYFSETQRNKGNFPGRFSGRQFSNSRSEMNVSTLELGDSALYLCASSARLGRGNEQFFGPGTRLTVL.

Only a few counts were recorded for this clonotype. A much larger clone lies a single base off, so this may be a read error. The chain uses TRBV7-2 and TRBJ2-1; weak D call: TRBD2 (6 bases). TRBJ2-7 explains the end of the DNA better; the J call may be wrong. Per germline, CDR1 SGHTA and CDR2 FQGNSA. The CDR3 spans 15 residues. Here the CDR3 reads CASSLLASSYNEQYF. DNA for the CDR3: TGTGCCAGCAGCTTACTAGCGAGCTCCTACAATGAGCAGTACTTC.

This clonotype was recorded many times. V usage is TRBV7-9 and J usage is TRBJ1-4; TRBD1 agrees at 7 bases. This CDR3 contains 12 residues. J lost 4 bases, V lost 10 bases, and 3 bases had no gene match. Per germline, CDR1 SEHNR and CDR2 FQNEAQ (reference sequence). CDR3 region: CATRQGNEKLFF. The CDR3 DNA reads as TGTGCCACCCGACAGGGTAATGAAAAACTGTTTTTT. The full variable domain, completed using reference TRBV7-9 and TRBJ1-4, is DTGVSQNPRHKITKRGQNVTFRCDPISEHNRLYWYRQTLGQGPEFLTYFQNEAQLEKSRLLSDRFSAERPKGSFSTLEIQRTEQGDSAMYLCATRQGNEKLFFGSGTQLSVL.

The chain employs TRBV28 and TRBJ1-2; TRBD1 aligns across 7 bases. Looked up from germline, CDR1 is MDHEN and CDR2 is SYDVKM. J was trimmed by 4 bases and V by 6 bases; bases with no gene match: 5. The CDR3 loop spans 13 amino acids. CDR3 amino acids: CASSTGVAYGYTF. Here the CDR3 DNA reads TGTGCCAGCAGCACAGGGGTAGCCTATGGCTACACCTTC.

This clonotype occurred once. A much larger clone differs by one base, so this may be a read error. This chain connects TRBV2 to TRBJ1-2; D gene uncertain. The CDR3 is 13 amino acids. From germline, CDR1 is SNHLY and CDR2 FYNNEI. CDR3 protein: CVSSVQTYYGYTF. The DNA for the CDR3 is TGTGTCAGCAGTGTACAGACTTACTATGGCTACACCTTC.

In this sample, this clonotype turned up a few times. The CDR3 here is CASRGDTSSYNSPLHF. CDR3 DNA sequence: TGCGCCAGCAGGGGGGACACAAGCTCCTATAATTCACCCCTCCACTTT. The genes are TRBV5-1 and TRBJ1-6, with a weak D call TRBD1 (6 bases). V was trimmed by 5 bases and J by 0 bases, leaving 12 bases between them. Germline V CDR1 and CDR2: SGHRS, YFSETQ. The CDR3 extends over 16 amino acids.

Remarks on this clonotype: This sequence may be a read error, since a much larger clone differs from it by one base. V and J are TRBV6-1 and TRBJ1-5; weak D call: TRBD1 (5 bases). The CDR3 spans 14 residues. Germline loops: CDR1 MNHNS, CDR2 SASEGT. CDR3 amino acids: CASSDQWGNQPRHF. The DNA of the CDR3 is TGTGCCAGCAGTGACCAATGGGGGAATCAGCCCCGGCATTTT.

This clonotype was picked up a small number of times. The chain uses TRBV7-9 and TRBJ2-1, with D tentatively TRBD2 (6 bases). The V end lost 0 bases, the J end lost 15 bases, and 15 bases lay between the germline ends. Per the germline V gene, CDR1 is SEHNR and CDR2 is FQNEAQ (reference sequence). CDR3 length equals 13 residues. The CDR3 DNA sequence: TGTGCCAGCAGCTTAGCGTCGACGGGAGTGGGGTTCTTC. Encoded protein: CASSLASTGVGFF.

The rearrangement uses TRBV20-1 and TRBJ1-2; TRBD1 aligns across 8 bases. Germline V lookup: CDR1 DFQATT, CDR2 SNEGSKA (reference sequence). The CDR3 spans 12 residues. The CDR3 DNA reads as TGCAGCCCCGGACAGGGCGCAAGTGGCTACACCTTC. Protein: CSPGQGASGYTF.

This clonotype was counted a few times. A much larger clone sits a single nucleotide away, making a read error possible. The rearrangement links TRBV20-1 to TRBJ2-1; D unclear. Germline V gives CDR1 DFQATT, CDR2 SNEGSKA (reference sequence). V dropped 6 bases and J dropped 13 bases, with 19 bases sitting between them. This CDR3 is 12 amino acids long. The CDR3 protein is CSAEGERETQFF. CDR3 coding DNA: TGCAGTGCGGAAGGAGAACGAGAGACCCAGTTCTTC.

This clonotype was observed many times. V gene TRBV7-2 combines with J gene TRBJ2-3; 8 bases map to TRBD1. The CDR3 has 18 residues. CDR1 SGHTA and CDR2 FQGNSA come from the germline V gene. The junction had 13 bases not matched to a gene; V was cut back by 5 bases and J by 0 bases. The CDR3 here is CASSERTGSEVSTDTQYF. Written as DNA, the CDR3 is TGTGCCAGCAGCGAGCGGACAGGGTCCGAGGTTAGCACAGATACGCAGTATTTT.

This clonotype was observed a single time. The chain uses TRBV29-1 and TRBJ2-7, with D maybe TRBD1 (7 bases). V was shortened by 2 bases and J by 4 bases, with 15 bases between the two germline ends. The CDR3 length is 14 residues. Germline CDR1 SQVTM, CDR2 ANQGSEA. The DNA of the CDR3 is TGCAGCGTTGAAACCGGGGGCAGGGGGTACGAGCAGTACTTC. This sequence encodes CSVETGGRGYEQYF.